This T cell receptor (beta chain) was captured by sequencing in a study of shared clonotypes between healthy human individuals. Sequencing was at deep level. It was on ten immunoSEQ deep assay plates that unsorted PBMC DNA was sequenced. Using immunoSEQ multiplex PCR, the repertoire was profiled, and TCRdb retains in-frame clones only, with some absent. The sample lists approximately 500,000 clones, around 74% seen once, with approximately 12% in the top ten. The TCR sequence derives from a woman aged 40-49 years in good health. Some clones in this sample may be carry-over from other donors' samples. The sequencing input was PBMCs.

The CDR3 loop reads CATRALRNTIYF. In DNA, the CDR3 is TGTGCAACTCGGGCCCTTCGTAACACCATATATTTT. The rearrangement uses TRBV6-5 and TRBJ1-3; D is unresolved. The CDR3 consists of 12 residues. CDR1 and CDR2 (germline): MNHEY, SVGAGI.